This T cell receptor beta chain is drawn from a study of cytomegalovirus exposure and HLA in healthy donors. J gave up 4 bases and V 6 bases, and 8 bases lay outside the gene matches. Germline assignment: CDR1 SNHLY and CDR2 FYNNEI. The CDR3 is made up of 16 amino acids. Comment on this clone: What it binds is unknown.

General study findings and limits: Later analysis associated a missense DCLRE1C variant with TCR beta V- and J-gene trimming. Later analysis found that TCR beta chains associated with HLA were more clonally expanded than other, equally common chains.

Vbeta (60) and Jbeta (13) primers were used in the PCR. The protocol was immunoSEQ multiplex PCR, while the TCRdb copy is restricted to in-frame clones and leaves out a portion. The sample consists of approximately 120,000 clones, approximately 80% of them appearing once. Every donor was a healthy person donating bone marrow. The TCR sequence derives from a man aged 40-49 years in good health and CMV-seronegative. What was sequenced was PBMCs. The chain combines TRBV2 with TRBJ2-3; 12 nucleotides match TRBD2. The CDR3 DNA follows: TGTGCCAGCAGCTTAACTAGCGGGGGGTTCGCAGATACGCAGTATTTT. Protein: CASSLTSGGFADTQYF.